Listed below are T cell receptor beta chains from one sample, sequenced in a study of T cells in Graves' hyperthyroidism and ophthalmopathy. TCRdb re-derived calls from the multiplex PCR reads in MiXCR, one entry per CDR3 protein. The sample holds over 250,000 distinct CDR3 sequences, 22% seen once. Specimen: blood. The receptor source for this set is a man in his thirties or forties with Graves' ophthalmopathy. The CDR3 runs from the conserved cysteine through the conserved F or W. Fields, in order: V gene, D gene, clone size, J gene, CDR3 length, CDR3 protein, CDR3 DNA. A D gene is named only where the DNA matches it firmly. A clone size is listed for some rows: how often the clone was seen (once, few, many), or a class if it is expanded.

TRBV28	-	many	TRBJ2-3	15	CASSIPGVGTDTQYF	TGTGCCAGCTCAATTCCCGGTGTCGGCACAGATACGCAGTATTTT
TRBV2	-	-	TRBJ2-2	14	CASMWDLNTGELFF	TGTGCCAGCATGTGGGATCTGAACACCGGGGAGCTGTTTTTT
TRBV5-1	TRBD1	-	TRBJ1-1	16	CASSLRARGVDTEAFF	TGCGCCAGCAGCCTAAGAGCCAGGGGGGTGGACACTGAAGCTTTCTTT
TRBV7-9	-	-	TRBJ2-7	12	CASRTFAGEQYF	TGTGCCAGCAGAACATTTGCGGGCGAGCAGTACTTC
TRBV28	TRBD1	-	TRBJ1-2	13	CASTTGTGDGYTF	TGTGCCAGCACTACCGGGACAGGTGATGGCTACACCTTC
TRBV20-1	TRBD2	-	TRBJ2-1	16	CSARDYRQPSGNEQFF	TGCAGTGCTAGAGATTACCGGCAACCTAGCGGCAATGAGCAGTTCTTC
TRBV18	TRBD1	many	TRBJ2-7	15	CASSTAGTGKYEQYF	TGTGCCAGCTCAACAGCCGGGACAGGGAAGTACGAGCAGTACTTC
TRBV2	-	-	TRBJ1-2	13	CASSETHLYGYTF	TGTGCCAGCAGTGAGACGCATCTCTATGGCTACACCTTC
TRBV11-3	TRBD1	many	TRBJ2-7	15	CASSLSGTGSGEQYF	TGTGCCAGCAGCTTATCCGGGACAGGGAGTGGCGAGCAGTACTTC
TRBV5-1	-	-	TRBJ2-1	15	CASSSGTQSYNEQFF	TGCGCCAGCAGTTCCGGGACGCAGTCCTACAATGAGCAGTTCTTC
TRBV13	TRBD2	-	TRBJ2-5	14	CASSPRGGRKTQYF	TGTGCCAGCAGCCCCCGGGGGGGGCGAAAGACCCAGTACTTC
TRBV2	-	many	TRBJ2-3	16	CASDRNRVSRTDTQYF	TGTGCCAGCGACAGGAACCGAGTCTCTCGCACAGATACGCAGTATTTT
TRBV2	-	-	TRBJ2-2	16	CASSQQAGGTTGELFF	TGTGCCAGCAGCCAACAGGCCGGGGGCACCACCGGGGAGCTGTTTTTT
TRBV28	-	-	TRBJ2-6	15	CASIPQGSGANVLTF	TGTGCCAGCATCCCCCAGGGGTCTGGGGCCAACGTCCTGACTTTC
TRBV6-1	-	few	TRBJ1-1	14	CASSLAGTSTEAFF	TGTGCCAGCAGTTTGGCGGGGACGAGCACTGAAGCTTTCTTT
TRBV3-1	TRBD1	many	TRBJ2-7	14	CASSHRQGTYEQYF	TGTGCCAGCAGCCATCGACAGGGCACCTACGAGCAGTACTTC
TRBV12-3/TRBV12-4	-	many	TRBJ1-1	13	CASSLNTNTEAFF	TGTGCCAGCAGTTTAAACACCAACACTGAAGCTTTCTTT
TRBV12-3/TRBV12-4	-	-	TRBJ2-3	16	CASSFGLALPTDTQYF	TGTGCCAGCAGTTTTGGGCTAGCTCTTCCCACAGATACGCAGTATTTT
TRBV2	TRBD2	-	TRBJ2-3	15	CASSEGLAGGNTQYF	TGTGCCAGCAGTGAAGGGCTAGCGGGAGGAAATACGCAGTATTTT
TRBV28	TRBD1	-	TRBJ1-5	14	CANRDRGSNQPQHF	TGTGCCAACCGGGACAGGGGATCCAATCAGCCCCAGCATTTT
TRBV29-1	TRBD1	-	TRBJ2-7	14	CSVEAARGPNGQYF	TGCAGCGTTGAAGCCGCCAGGGGGCCGAACGGGCAGTACTTC
TRBV7-9	-	many	TRBJ1-1	14	CASSVTVGMDEAFF	TGTGCCAGCAGCGTGACAGTGGGGATGGATGAAGCTTTCTTT
TRBV15	-	-	TRBJ2-4	16	CATSREGTQAKNIQYF	TGTGCCACCAGCAGAGAAGGGACACAAGCCAAAAACATTCAGTACTTC
TRBV20-1	TRBD2	-	TRBJ2-1	15	CSARDGAGGRNEQFF	TGCAGTGCTAGAGATGGGGCGGGAGGGCGAAATGAGCAGTTCTTC
TRBV24-1	-	-	TRBJ1-5	15	CATSLGSDSNQPQHF	TGTGCCACCTCCTTAGGGTCTGATAGCAATCAGCCCCAGCATTTT
TRBV6-2/TRBV6-3	-	-	TRBJ2-3	16	CASDRFLGGSTDTQYF	TGTGCCAGCGACCGTTTCTTGGGCGGTAGCACAGATACGCAGTATTTT
TRBV30	-	many	TRBJ1-4	15	CAWSGQTATNEKLFF	TGTGCCTGGAGTGGACAGACAGCAACTAATGAAAAACTGTTTTTT
TRBV9	TRBD2	-	TRBJ2-1	20	CASSVQPGLAGATAYNEQFF	TGTGCCAGCAGCGTCCAACCGGGACTAGCGGGAGCAACGGCCTACAATGAGCAGTTCTTC
TRBV7-8	-	-	TRBJ2-1	14	CASSPAPPYNEQFF	TGTGCCAGCAGCCCCGCCCCCCCGTACAATGAGCAGTTCTTC
TRBV28	TRBD1	few	TRBJ2-7	16	CASSPPPGTGSVEQYF	TGTGCCAGCAGTCCCCCCCCCGGGACAGGGTCTGTCGAGCAGTACTTC
TRBV30	TRBD1	few	TRBJ2-7	15	CAWSPTDRVYNEQYF	TGTGCCTGGAGTCCCACGGACAGGGTATACAACGAGCAGTACTTC
TRBV27	-	-	TRBJ2-7	15	CASSLSRALLSEQYF	TGTGCCAGCAGTTTGTCAAGGGCCCTTTTGAGCGAGCAGTACTTC
TRBV27	TRBD1	-	TRBJ1-3	13	CASIDRDRNTIYF	TGTGCCAGCATTGACAGGGACCGAAACACCATATATTTT
TRBV5-1	TRBD1	-	TRBJ2-5	16	CASSFFTGTGEETQYF	TGCGCCAGCAGCTTCTTCACCGGGACAGGGGAAGAGACCCAGTACTTC
TRBV20-1	-	many	TRBJ1-1	14	CSASTVERNTEAFF	TGCAGTGCTAGTACGGTCGAGAGGAACACTGAAGCTTTCTTT
TRBV7-2	-	many	TRBJ2-3	13	CASSLPGTDTQYF	TGTGCCAGCAGCTTACCAGGCACAGATACGCAGTATTTT
TRBV27	-	many	TRBJ2-7	17	CASNLLNLVRPSYEQYF	TGTGCCAGCAATCTCCTAAACCTAGTTAGACCGAGCTACGAGCAGTACTTC
TRBV6-2/TRBV6-3	TRBD2	-	TRBJ2-1	18	CASSYSGLAGVSYNEQFF	TGTGCCAGCAGTTACTCGGGACTAGCGGGAGTCTCTTACAATGAGCAGTTCTTC
TRBV2	-	many	TRBJ2-6	14	CASSEASGANVLTF	TGTGCCAGCAGTGAGGCTTCTGGGGCCAACGTCCTGACTTTC
TRBV28	-	many	TRBJ2-1	14	CASSLGTAYNEQFF	TGTGCCAGCAGTCTAGGGACTGCCTACAATGAGCAGTTCTTC